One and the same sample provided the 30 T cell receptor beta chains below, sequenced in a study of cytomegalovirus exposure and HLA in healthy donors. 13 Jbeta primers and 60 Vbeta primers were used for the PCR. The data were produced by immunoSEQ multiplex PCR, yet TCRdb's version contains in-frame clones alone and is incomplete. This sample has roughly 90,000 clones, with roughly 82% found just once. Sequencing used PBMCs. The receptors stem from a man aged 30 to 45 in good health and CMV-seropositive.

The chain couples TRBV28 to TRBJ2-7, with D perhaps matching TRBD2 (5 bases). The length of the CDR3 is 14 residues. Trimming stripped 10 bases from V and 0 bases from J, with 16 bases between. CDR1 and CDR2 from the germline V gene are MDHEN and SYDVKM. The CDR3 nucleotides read TGTGCCACCCGGTCGGCCGGGGTCTCCTACGAGCAGTACTTC. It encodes CATRSAGVSYEQYF.

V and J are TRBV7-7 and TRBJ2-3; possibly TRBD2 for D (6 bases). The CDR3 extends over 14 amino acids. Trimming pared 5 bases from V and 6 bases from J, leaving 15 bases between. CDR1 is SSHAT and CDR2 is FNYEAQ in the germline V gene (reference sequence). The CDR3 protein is CASSRGGSPDTQYF. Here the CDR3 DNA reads TGTGCCAGCAGCCGGGGAGGTAGCCCCGATACGCAGTATTTT.

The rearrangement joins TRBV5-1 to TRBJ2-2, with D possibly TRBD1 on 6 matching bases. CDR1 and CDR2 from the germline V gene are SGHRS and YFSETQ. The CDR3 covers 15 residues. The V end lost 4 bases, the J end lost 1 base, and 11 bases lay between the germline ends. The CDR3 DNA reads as TGCGCCAGCAGCCCTCAGGGGCTGAACACCGGGGAGCTGTTTTTT. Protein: CASSPQGLNTGELFF.

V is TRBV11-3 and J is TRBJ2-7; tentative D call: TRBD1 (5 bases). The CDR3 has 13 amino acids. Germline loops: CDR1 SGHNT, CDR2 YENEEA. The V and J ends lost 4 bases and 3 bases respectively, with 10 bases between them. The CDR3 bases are TGTGCCAGCAGCTCGACAGCAGGCTACGAGCAGTACTTC. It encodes CASSSTAGYEQYF.

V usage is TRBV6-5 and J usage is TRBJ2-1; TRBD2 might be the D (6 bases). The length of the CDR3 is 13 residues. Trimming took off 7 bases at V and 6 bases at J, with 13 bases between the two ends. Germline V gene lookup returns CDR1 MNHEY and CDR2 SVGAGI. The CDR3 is CASISRDSNEQFF. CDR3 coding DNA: TGTGCCAGCATTAGCCGGGACTCCAATGAGCAGTTCTTC.

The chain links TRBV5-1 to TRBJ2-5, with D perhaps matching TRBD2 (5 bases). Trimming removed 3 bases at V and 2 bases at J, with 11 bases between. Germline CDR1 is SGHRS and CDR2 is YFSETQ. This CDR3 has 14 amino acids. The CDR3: CASSSGLMQETQYF. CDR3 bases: TGCGCCAGCAGCTCTGGACTGATGCAAGAGACCCAGTACTTC.

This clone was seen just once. The CDR3 region is CASSVSGRTLATEAFF. The CDR3 nucleotides are TGTGCCAGCAGCGTCTCCGGGAGGACCCTTGCCACTGAAGCTTTCTTT. This chain joins TRBV11-2 and TRBJ1-1; D not certain. Between the trimmed V and J ends, which lost 5 bases and 4 bases, there was a span of 20 bases. Germline loops: CDR1 SGHAT, CDR2 FQNNGV. This CDR3 is 16 amino acids long.

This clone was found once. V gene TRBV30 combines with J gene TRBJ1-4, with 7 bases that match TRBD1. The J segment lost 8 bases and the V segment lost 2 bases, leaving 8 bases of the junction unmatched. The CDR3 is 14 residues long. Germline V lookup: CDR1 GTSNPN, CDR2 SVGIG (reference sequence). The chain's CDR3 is CAWSINRGVEKLFF. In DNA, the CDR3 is TGTGCCTGGAGTATTAACAGGGGCGTAGAAAAACTGTTTTTT.

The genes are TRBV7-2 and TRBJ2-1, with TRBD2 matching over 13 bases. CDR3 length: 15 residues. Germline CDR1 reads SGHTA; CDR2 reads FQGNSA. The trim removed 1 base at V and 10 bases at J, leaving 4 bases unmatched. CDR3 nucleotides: TGTGCCAGCAGCTTAGTGGGGACTAGCGGGAACGAGCAGTTCTTC. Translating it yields CASSLVGTSGNEQFF.

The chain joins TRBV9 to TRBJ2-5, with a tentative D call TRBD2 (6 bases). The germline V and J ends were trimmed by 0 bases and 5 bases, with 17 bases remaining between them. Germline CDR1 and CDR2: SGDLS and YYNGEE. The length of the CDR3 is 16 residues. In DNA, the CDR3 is TGTGCCAGCAGCGTAGTTGGGGGGAACCTACGCGAGACCCAGTACTTC. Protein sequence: CASSVVGGNLRETQYF.

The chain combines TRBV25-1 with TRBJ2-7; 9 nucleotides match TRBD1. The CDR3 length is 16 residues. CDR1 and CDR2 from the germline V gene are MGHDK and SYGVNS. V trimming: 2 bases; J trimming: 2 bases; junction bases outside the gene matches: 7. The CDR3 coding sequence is TGTGCCAGCAGTGAAACCGGGACAGGGAATACCTACGAGCAGTACTTC. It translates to CASSETGTGNTYEQYF.

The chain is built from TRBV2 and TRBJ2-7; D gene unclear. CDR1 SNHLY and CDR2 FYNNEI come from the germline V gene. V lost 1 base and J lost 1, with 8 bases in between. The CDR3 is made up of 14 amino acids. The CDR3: CASSEDPRSYEQYF. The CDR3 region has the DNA TGTGCCAGCAGTGAAGATCCCAGGTCCTACGAGCAGTACTTC.

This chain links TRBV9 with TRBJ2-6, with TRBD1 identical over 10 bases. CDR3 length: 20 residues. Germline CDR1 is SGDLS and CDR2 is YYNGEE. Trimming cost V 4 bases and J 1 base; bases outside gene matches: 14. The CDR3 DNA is TGTGCCAGCAGCTCACGCCACAGGAAGGACAGGGGGTCTGGGGCCAACGTCCTGACTTTC. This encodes CASSSRHRKDRGSGANVLTF. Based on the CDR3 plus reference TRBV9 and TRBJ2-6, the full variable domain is DSGVTQTPKHLITATGQRVTLRCSPRSGDLSVYWYQQSLDQGLQFLIQYYNGEERAKGNILERFSAQQFPDLHSELNLSSLELGDSALYFCASSSRHRKDRGSGANVLTFGAGSRLTVL.

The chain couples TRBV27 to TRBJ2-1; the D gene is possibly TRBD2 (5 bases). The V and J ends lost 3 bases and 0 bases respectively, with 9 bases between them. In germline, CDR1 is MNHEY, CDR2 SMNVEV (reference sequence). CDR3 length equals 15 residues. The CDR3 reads CASSLSGNSYNEQFF. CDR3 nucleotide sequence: TGTGCCAGCAGTTTGAGCGGAAACTCCTACAATGAGCAGTTCTTC.

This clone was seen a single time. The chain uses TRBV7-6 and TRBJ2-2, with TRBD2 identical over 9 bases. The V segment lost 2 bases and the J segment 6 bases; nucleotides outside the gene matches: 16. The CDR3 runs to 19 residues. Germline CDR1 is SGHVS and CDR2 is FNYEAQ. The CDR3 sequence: CASSLNRKLAGGSSGELFF. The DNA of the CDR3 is TGTGCCAGCAGCTTAAACCGAAAATTGGCGGGGGGGTCCTCCGGGGAGCTGTTTTTT.

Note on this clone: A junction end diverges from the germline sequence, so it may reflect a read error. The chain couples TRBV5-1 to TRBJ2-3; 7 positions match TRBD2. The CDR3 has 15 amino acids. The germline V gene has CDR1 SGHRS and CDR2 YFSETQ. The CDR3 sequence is CASSPAGRGTDTQYF. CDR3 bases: TGCGCCAGCAGTCCAGCGGGGCGGGGCACGGATACGCAGTATTTT.

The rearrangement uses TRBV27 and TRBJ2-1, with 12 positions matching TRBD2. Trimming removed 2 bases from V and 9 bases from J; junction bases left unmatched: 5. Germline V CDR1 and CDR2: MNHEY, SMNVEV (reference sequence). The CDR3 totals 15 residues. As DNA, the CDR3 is TGTGCCAGCAGTTTAGCTAGCGGGAGGGCCGGTGAGCAGTTCTTC. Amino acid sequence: CASSLASGRAGEQFF.

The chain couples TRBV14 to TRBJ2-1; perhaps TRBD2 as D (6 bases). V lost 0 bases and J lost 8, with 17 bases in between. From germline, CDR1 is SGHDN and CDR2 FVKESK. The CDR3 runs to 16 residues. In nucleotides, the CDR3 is TGTGCCAGCAGCCAAGAGGGGGACTCCTCGGAGGATGAGCAGTTCTTC. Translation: CASSQEGDSSEDEQFF. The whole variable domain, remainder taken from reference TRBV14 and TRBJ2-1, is EAGVTQFPSHSVIEKGQTVTLRCDPISGHDNLYWYRRVMGKEIKFLLHFVKESKQDESGMPNNRFLAERTGGTYSTLKVQPAELEDSGVYFCASSQEGDSSEDEQFFGPGTRLTVL.

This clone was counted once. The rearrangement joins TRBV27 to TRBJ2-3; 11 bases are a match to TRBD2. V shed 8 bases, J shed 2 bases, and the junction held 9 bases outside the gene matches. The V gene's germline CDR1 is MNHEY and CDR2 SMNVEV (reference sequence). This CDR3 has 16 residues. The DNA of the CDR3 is TGTGCCAGCGGCCCTATAGCGGGAGGGTTCACAGATACGCAGTATTTT. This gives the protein CASGPIAGGFTDTQYF.

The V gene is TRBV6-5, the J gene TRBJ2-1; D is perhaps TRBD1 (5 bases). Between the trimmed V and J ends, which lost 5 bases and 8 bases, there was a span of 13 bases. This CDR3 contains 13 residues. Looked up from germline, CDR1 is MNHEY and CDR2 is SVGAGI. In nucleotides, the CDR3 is TGTGCCAGCAGTGACAGTTATACGGATGAGCAGTTCTTC. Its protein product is CASSDSYTDEQFF.

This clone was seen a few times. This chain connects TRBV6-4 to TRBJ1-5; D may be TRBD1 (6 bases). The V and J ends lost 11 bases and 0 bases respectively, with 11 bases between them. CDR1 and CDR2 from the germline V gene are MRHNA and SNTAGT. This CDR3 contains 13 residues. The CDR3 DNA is TGTGCCGACCGACAGGTTAGCAATCAGCCCCAGCATTTT. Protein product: CADRQVSNQPQHF.

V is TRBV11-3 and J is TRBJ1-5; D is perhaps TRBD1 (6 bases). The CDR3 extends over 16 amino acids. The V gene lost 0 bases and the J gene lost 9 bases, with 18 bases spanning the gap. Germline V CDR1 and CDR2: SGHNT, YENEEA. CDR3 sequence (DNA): TGTGCCAGCAGCTTAGACCAGGGGCTACCCCTGGGGCCCCAGCATTTT. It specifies CASSLDQGLPLGPQHF.

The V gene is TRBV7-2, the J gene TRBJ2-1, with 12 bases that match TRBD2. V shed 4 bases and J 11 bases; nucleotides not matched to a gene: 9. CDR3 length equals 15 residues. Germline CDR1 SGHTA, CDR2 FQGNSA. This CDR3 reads CASSSTSGSRYQQFF. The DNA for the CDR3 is TGTGCCAGCAGCTCGACTAGCGGGAGCCGTTATCAGCAGTTCTTC.

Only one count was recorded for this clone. In DNA, the CDR3 is TGTGCCAGCAGGGGACAGGGGGCGGTTGTCACAGATACGCAGTATTTT. The encoded protein is CASRGQGAVVTDTQYF. This chain links TRBV6-6 with TRBJ2-3; 12 bases are shared with TRBD1. This CDR3 has 16 amino acids. The V gene's germline CDR1 is MNHNY and CDR2 SVGAGI (reference sequence). After removal of 6 bases from V and 2 bases from J, the junction contained 6 bases not matched to a gene.

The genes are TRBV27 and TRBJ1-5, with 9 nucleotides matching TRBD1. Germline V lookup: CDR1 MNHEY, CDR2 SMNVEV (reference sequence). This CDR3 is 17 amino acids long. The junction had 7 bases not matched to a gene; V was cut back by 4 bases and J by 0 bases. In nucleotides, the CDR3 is TGTGCCAGCAGTTCAATGGGGACAGGGTATAGCAATCAGCCCCAGCATTTT. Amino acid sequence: CASSSMGTGYSNQPQHF.

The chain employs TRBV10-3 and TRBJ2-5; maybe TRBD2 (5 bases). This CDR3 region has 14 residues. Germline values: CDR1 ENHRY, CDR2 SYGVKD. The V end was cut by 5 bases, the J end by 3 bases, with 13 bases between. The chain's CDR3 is CAISPRDLEETQYF. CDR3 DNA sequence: TGTGCCATCAGTCCACGGGATCTTGAAGAGACCCAGTACTTC.

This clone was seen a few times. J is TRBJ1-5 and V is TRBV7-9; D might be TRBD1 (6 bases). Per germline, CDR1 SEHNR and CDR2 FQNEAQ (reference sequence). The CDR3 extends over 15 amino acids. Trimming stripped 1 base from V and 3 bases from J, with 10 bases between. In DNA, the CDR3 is TGTGCCAGCAGCTTAGGAACAGGGTTCAATCAGCCCCAGCATTTT. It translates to CASSLGTGFNQPQHF. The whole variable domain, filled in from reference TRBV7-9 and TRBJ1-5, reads DTGVSQNPRHKITKRGQNVTFRCDPISEHNRLYWYRQTLGQGPEFLTYFQNEAQLEKSRLLSDRFSAERPKGSFSTLEIQRTEQGDSAMYLCASSLGTGFNQPQHFGDGTRLSIL.

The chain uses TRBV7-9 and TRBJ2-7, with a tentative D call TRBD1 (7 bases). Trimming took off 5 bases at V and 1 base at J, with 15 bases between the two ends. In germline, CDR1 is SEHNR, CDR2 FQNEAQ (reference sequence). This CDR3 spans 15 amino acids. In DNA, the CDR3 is TGTGCCAGCAGCACCCGTCAGGGGGGATCCTACGAGCAGTACTTC. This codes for CASSTRQGGSYEQYF.

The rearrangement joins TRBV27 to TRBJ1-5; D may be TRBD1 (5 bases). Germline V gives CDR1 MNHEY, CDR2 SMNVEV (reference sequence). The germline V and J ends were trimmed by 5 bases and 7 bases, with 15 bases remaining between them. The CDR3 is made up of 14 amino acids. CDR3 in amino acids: CASSPFQGRQPQHF. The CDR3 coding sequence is TGTGCCAGCAGTCCCTTCCAGGGCCGGCAGCCCCAGCATTTT.

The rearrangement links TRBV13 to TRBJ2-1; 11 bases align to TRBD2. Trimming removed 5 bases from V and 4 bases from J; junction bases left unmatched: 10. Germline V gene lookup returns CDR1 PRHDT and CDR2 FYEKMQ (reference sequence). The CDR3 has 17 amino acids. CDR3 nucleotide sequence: TGTGCCAGCAGCGCGCCAATTAGCGGGAGGGTATACAATGAGCAGTTCTTC. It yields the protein CASSAPISGRVYNEQFF.